This entry lists 20 T cell receptor beta chains sequenced from one sample in a study of T-cell reconstitution after alpha-beta-depleted transplantation in children. A TCRbeta library incorporating unique molecular identifiers was prepared. MiXCR, run by TCRdb on the PCR reads, gives a single entry per CDR3 protein. The sample records around 490,000 distinct CDR3 sequences, roughly an eighth being singletons. Sample: PBMCs, mostly from graft donor cells, taken 180 days after TCRalphabeta/CD19-depleted stem cell transplant. Receptor source: a female patient aged 2-9 years who had a stem cell transplant for aplastic anemia, so the T cells may come from the graft donor.

The table lists this clonotype with a few counts. The genes are TRBV28 and TRBJ2-1; 7 nucleotides agree with TRBD1. The J segment lost 0 bases and the V segment lost 3 bases, leaving 14 bases of the junction unmatched. The germline V gene has CDR1 MDHEN and CDR2 SYDVKM. The CDR3 runs 19 residues. CDR3 loop: CASSFPRVIGTVSYNEQFF. DNA of the CDR3: TGTGCCAGCAGTTTTCCCCGCGTGATTGGGACAGTCTCCTACAATGAGCAGTTCTTC. The variable domain in full, completed from reference TRBV28 and TRBJ2-1, reads DVKVTQSSRYLVKRTGEKVFLECVQDMDHENMFWYRQDPGLGLRLIYFSYDVKMKEKGDIPEGYSVSREKKERFSLILESASTNQTSMYLCASSFPRVIGTVSYNEQFFGPGTRLTVL.

Only a few counts were recorded for this clonotype. The chain links TRBV20-1 to TRBJ2-1; 8 nucleotides align to TRBD2. V lost 2 bases and J lost 5; bases outside the gene matches: 5. CDR3 size: 14 residues. The germline CDR1 and CDR2 sequences are DFQATT and SNEGSKA (reference sequence). Here the CDR3 reads CSARPGGPDNEQFF. CDR3 bases: TGCAGTGCTAGACCGGGAGGGCCAGACAATGAGCAGTTCTTC.

This clonotype has more than one count but fewer than ten. The CDR3 DNA follows: TGCGCCAGCAGCCTCTCCGGCGGCGGGGAGCTGTTTTTT. This encodes CASSLSGGGELFF. The V and J genes are TRBV4-1 and TRBJ2-2; no reliable D call. V lost 4 bases to trimming and J lost 7 bases, with 10 bases between them. The CDR3 loop spans 13 amino acids. Germline V gene data show CDR1 as MGHRA and CDR2 as YSYEKL.

This clonotype was counted between two and nine times. The J gene is TRBJ1-1, the V gene TRBV21-1. TRBV21-1 constitutes a pseudogene. There are 14 residues in the CDR3. The CDR3 DNA follows: TGTGCCAGCAGCAGAGGAACTTTGAACACTGAAGCTTTCTTT. Protein sequence: CASSRGTLNTEAFF.

The J gene is TRBJ2-6, the V gene TRBV7-3; D is undetermined. The germline V gene encodes CDR1 SGHTA and CDR2 FQGTGA. V was pared by 5 bases and J by 0 bases, with 11 bases between. This CDR3 has 16 residues. The CDR3 sequence is CASSRKDGSGANVLTF. In DNA form, the CDR3 reads TGTGCCAGCAGCCGGAAGGACGGCTCTGGGGCCAACGTCCTGACTTTC.

This clonotype has a count of ten or more. This chain joins TRBV7-6 and TRBJ1-5, with 11 bases identical to TRBD1. CDR1 and CDR2 (germline): SGHVS, FNYEAQ. V gave up 5 bases and J gave up 5 bases; unmatched junction bases: 5. The CDR3 is made up of 15 amino acids. The CDR3: CASSRTGGFDQPQHF. The CDR3 DNA follows: TGTGCCAGCAGCCGGACAGGGGGCTTTGATCAGCCCCAGCATTTT.

In this sample, this clonotype turned up a few times. The V and J genes are TRBV27 and TRBJ1-4; 8 positions match TRBD1. V shed 6 bases and J 7 bases; nucleotides not matched to a gene: 7. Germline V gene data show CDR1 as MNHEY and CDR2 as SMNVEV (reference sequence). CDR3 length: 14 residues. CDR3 DNA sequence: TGTGCCAGCAGCCGGACAGGGTCTTTTGAAAAACTGTTTTTT. It yields the protein CASSRTGSFEKLFF.

This clonotype has only a few counts. The genes are TRBV18 and TRBJ2-1, with 7 bases identical to TRBD2. The CDR3 totals 16 residues. Trimming took 1 base from V and 0 from J; bases not matched to a gene: 3. In germline, CDR1 is KGHSH, CDR2 LQKENI. CDR3 nucleotide sequence: TGTGCCAGCTCACCACGGCTAGCGGACTCCTACAATGAGCAGTTCTTC. It yields the protein CASSPRLADSYNEQFF.

V usage is TRBV6-2 or TRBV6-3 and J usage is TRBJ1-5; 7 bases match TRBD1. V trimming: 6 bases; J trimming: 1 base; junction bases outside the gene matches: 9. This CDR3 comprises 16 residues. Germline CDR1 MNHEY, CDR2 SVGEGT. The CDR3 DNA is TGTGCCAGCAGCCCAGGGACAGTGTGGAGCAATCAGCCCCAGCATTTT. Its protein product is CASSPGTVWSNQPQHF.

The V and J genes are TRBV6-1 and TRBJ2-3; D uncertain. With 6 bases removed from V and 3 bases from J, the gap between germline ends came to 13 bases. Germline V lookup: CDR1 MNHNS, CDR2 SASEGT. The CDR3 has 14 residues. The CDR3 is CASSQPSSTDTQYF. DNA for the CDR3: TGTGCCAGCAGCCAGCCTAGTTCGACAGATACGCAGTATTTT.

In this sample, this clonotype turned up a few times. V usage is TRBV5-1 and J usage is TRBJ1-6, with D possibly being TRBD1 (5 bases). The V end was cut by 4 bases, the J end by 4 bases, with 12 bases between. Per the germline V gene, CDR1 is SGHRS and CDR2 is YFSETQ. The CDR3 loop spans 15 amino acids. The DNA of the CDR3 is TGCGCCAGCAGCGGCGGGACGGATTATAATTCACCCCTCCACTTT. This gives the protein CASSGGTDYNSPLHF.

The chain couples TRBV9 to TRBJ2-2; D may match TRBD1 or TRBD2 (5 bases each). The CDR3 runs to 14 residues. Germline V gene sequence: CDR1 SGDLS, CDR2 YYNGEE. V was cut by 7 bases and J by 2 bases, with 12 bases left in between. CDR3 DNA sequence: TGTGCCAGCGGCCAGGGACCCAACACCGGGGAGCTGTTTTTT. It translates to CASGQGPNTGELFF. Full variable domain (rest looked up from reference TRBV9 and TRBJ2-2): DSGVTQTPKHLITATGQRVTLRCSPRSGDLSVYWYQQSLDQGLQFLIQYYNGEERAKGNILERFSAQQFPDLHSELNLSSLELGDSALYFCASGQGPNTGELFFGEGSRLTVL.

This clonotype was recorded at least ten times. The CDR3 loop reads CASSRGLADSYIYNEQFF. The CDR3 DNA follows: TGCGCCAGCAGCAGGGGACTAGCGGATTCTTATATCTACAATGAGCAGTTCTTC. This rearrangement joins TRBV5-1 to TRBJ2-1; 11 nucleotides line up with TRBD2. J gave up 3 bases and V 4 bases, and 12 bases lay outside the gene matches. This CDR3 is 18 amino acids long. The germline CDR1 and CDR2 sequences are SGHRS and YFSETQ. The full variable domain, in which reference TRBV5-1 and TRBJ2-1 provide the parts outside the CDR3, is KAGVTQTPRYLIKTRGQQVTLSCSPISGHRSVSWYQQTPGQGLQFLFEYFSETQRNKGNFPGRFSGRQFSNSRSEMNVSTLELGDSALYLCASSRGLADSYIYNEQFFGPGTRLTVL.

This clonotype turned up a few times. The chain is built from TRBV28 and TRBJ2-1, with 8 bases matching TRBD2. With 5 bases clipped from V and 4 bases from J, the junction kept 10 bases outside the gene matches. CDR1 and CDR2 from the germline V gene are MDHEN and SYDVKM. The CDR3 is made up of 16 amino acids. Here the CDR3 DNA reads TGTGCCAGCAGTGCCTTTGGAGCGGGAGTTTACAATGAGCAGTTCTTC. Translating gives CASSAFGAGVYNEQFF.

In its sample, this clonotype was seen many times. This chain links TRBV20-1 with TRBJ2-3; the D gene is possibly TRBD1 (6 bases). The CDR3 length is 16 residues. CDR1 DFQATT and CDR2 SNEGSKA come from the germline V gene (reference sequence). V was pared by 3 bases and J by 0 bases, with 16 bases between. In DNA form, the CDR3 reads TGCAGTGCTAGTTCTGGGGGCGCGACAAGCACAGATACGCAGTATTTT. Translating gives CSASSGGATSTDTQYF.

J is TRBJ2-1 and V is TRBV6-1, with TRBD2 matching 8 bases. The germline gives CDR1 MNHNS, CDR2 SASEGT. With 6 bases clipped from V and 7 bases from J, the junction kept 11 bases outside the gene matches. The CDR3 contains 15 residues. The DNA for the CDR3 is TGTGCCAGCAGCCCCCCAGCGGGAGTCCCAAATGAGCAGTTCTTC. Translated, it gives CASSPPAGVPNEQFF.

The gene calls are TRBV7-2 and TRBJ1-6; 9 positions match TRBD1. The J segment lost 10 bases and the V segment lost 1 base, leaving 5 bases of the junction unmatched. The germline CDR1 and CDR2 sequences are SGHTA and FQGNSA. The CDR3 has 15 residues. CDR3 region: CASSLGDRVPSPLHF. The CDR3 nucleotides are TGTGCCAGCAGCTTAGGGGACAGGGTACCCTCACCCCTCCACTTT.

The V call is TRBV7-9, the J call TRBJ2-3, with D hard to call. With 2 bases removed from V and 1 base from J, the gap between germline ends came to 7 bases. CDR3 size: 14 residues. From germline, CDR1 is SEHNR and CDR2 FQNEAQ (reference sequence). CDR3 DNA: TGTGCCAGCAGCTTACCGCTGGGCACAGATACGCAGTATTTT. This translates into CASSLPLGTDTQYF.

The chain carries TRBV7-2 and TRBJ2-7, with 8 bases that match TRBD2. Germline V gene lookup returns CDR1 SGHTA and CDR2 FQGNSA. The V segment lost 2 bases and the J segment 4 bases; nucleotides outside the gene matches: 7. The CDR3 is 15 residues long. DNA for the CDR3: TGTGCCAGCAGCTTATCCACGGGAGGGCTGTACGAGCAGTACTTC. Its translation: CASSLSTGGLYEQYF.

V and J are TRBV28 and TRBJ2-7; D call uncertain. The CDR3 covers 11 residues. V dropped 9 bases and J dropped 5 bases, with 11 bases sitting between them. Germline CDR1 and CDR2: MDHEN and SYDVKM. Here the CDR3 DNA reads TGTGCCAGAAATCAAACTGACGAGCAGTACGTC. Translated, it gives CARNQTDEQYV.